The T cell receptor (beta chain) described here comes from a study of vaccination and CD4 T cells after COVID-19. Study-wide context: Blood was drawn a median around 72 days post second dose, range 14 to 241.

The assay that was used to sequence DNA from cultured CD4+ T cells was the Oncomine TCR Beta short-read assay. MiXCR, run by TCRdb on the PCR reads, gives a single entry per CDR3 protein. The table includes around 8,400 distinct CDR3 sequences, 58% detected once. Indicated treatment: approximately 11-day PBMC culture with coronavirus spike peptide pools or control peptides (ViraFEST assay). Culture conditions combined 2 million to 2.5 million PBMCs per well with 7.5 to 10 IU/ml IL-2 and 8 to 10 ug/ml peptide pools. About this clonotype: The antigen is unknown.

The clonotype originates from a human donor who had recovered from COVID-19. Input material: CD4+ T cells from blood, cultured in vitro.

The CDR3 nucleotides read TGTGCCAGCAGTTTTTATACGGGGGGGCCAGGGGAGACCCAGTACTTC. It encodes CASSFYTGGPGETQYF. The rearrangement uses TRBV28 and TRBJ2-5, with 8 nucleotides matching TRBD2. With V trimmed by 3 bases and J by 5 bases, 11 bases remained unmatched. The CDR3 sequence is 16 residues long. Germline CDR1 reads MDHEN; CDR2 reads SYDVKM.